Sequencing of this TCR beta chain was carried out in a study of breast tumors, draining lymph nodes, adjacent tissues. Study-wide results and limits: Data fit most tumor T cells coming from lymph node, expanding in tumor. Tumors had less TCR diversity than lymph nodes, more than nontumor tissue. The lymph node origin of tumor T cells was framed as consistent with a hypothesis, not demonstrated. Tumor and nontumor repertoires were significantly more similar in luminal-like than in basal-like breast cancer.

One entry per CDR3 protein, called by TCRdb with MiXCR from the multiplex PCR reads. The sample consists of 150,000 to 250,000 distinct CDR3 sequences, approximately 33% of them appearing once. V lost 6 bases, J lost 1 base, and 13 bases lay in between. The CDR3 contains 13 residues. Germline CDR1 DFQATT, CDR2 SNEGSKA (reference sequence). Breast cancer patients provided tissue from their axillary draining lymph nodes. This clonotype was recorded at least ten times. Its antigen is as yet unknown. The clonotype was recovered from a female donor with breast cancer. Some clones in this sample may be carry-over from other donors' samples. The rearrangement uses TRBV20-1 and TRBJ2-7; D assignment may be TRBD1 or TRBD2 (6 bases each). The specimen sequenced was axillary lymph node tissue. The CDR3 protein is CSARGRVSYEQYF. The CDR3 coding sequence is TGCAGTGCCCGGGGGCGGGTTTCCTACGAGCAGTACTTC.